The rows below give T cell receptor beta chains drawn from one sample of a study of T cells in Graves' hyperthyroidism and ophthalmopathy. In TCRdb, the multiplex PCR reads were re-called with MiXCR into one record per CDR3 protein. The sample contains about 400,000 distinct CDR3 sequences, 12% to 15% of which appear only once. The sample consisted of blood. The receptors derive from a woman aged 60-70 years with Graves' ophthalmopathy. Each CDR3 is given with its conserved first and last residue. D genes are given only for firm matches. Clone size is shown for a subset of rows, as once, few, many or a class of expanded clone.

- - TRBJ1-6 TRBV2 TGTGCCAGCATAAAGGGAGCTAATAATTCACCCCTCCACTTT CASIKGANNSPLHF
- - TRBJ2-1 TRBV3-1 TGTGCCAGCAGCTTCTTCTTAGGAGAGAATGAGCAGTTCTTC CASSFFLGENEQFF
TRBD2 - TRBJ2-7 TRBV5-5 TGTGCCAGCAGCAGGACAACCGGGACTAGCTACGAGCAGTACTTC CASSRTTGTSYEQYF
- - TRBJ1-2 TRBV6-1 TGTGCCAGCTTTACTGGGGGGAACTATGGCTACACCTTC CASFTGGNYGYTF
TRBD2 many TRBJ2-7 TRBV2 TGTGCCAGCACCGATGGACTAGCGGGAGCTCACTACGAGCAGTACTTC CASTDGLAGAHYEQYF
- - TRBJ1-1 TRBV18 TGTGCCAGCTCACCAAGAGTAGCTAGCTGGGGCACTGAAGCTTTCTTT CASSPRVASWGTEAFF
TRBD2 many TRBJ2-7 TRBV7-8 TGTGCCAGCAGTAAATCTAGCGGGAGGGATGAGCAGTACTTC CASSKSSGRDEQYF
- many TRBJ2-7 TRBV6-1 TGTGCCAGCACCGAAGGATTGTTCACCTACGAGCAGTACTTC CASTEGLFTYEQYF
- many TRBJ1-2 TRBV20-1 TGCAGTGCTAGCCCAGTCAGTCATGGCTACACCTTC CSASPVSHGYTF
- many TRBJ2-2 TRBV28 TGTGCCACATCAGGATCGGGAGAGGGCACCGGGGAGCTGTTTTTT CATSGSGEGTGELFF
TRBD1 many TRBJ1-5 TRBV20-1 TGCAGTGCTAGAGATCTAAGGTCCGGGGTGGGACAGCTCAATCAGCCCCAGCATTTT CSARDLRSGVGQLNQPQHF
- few TRBJ2-5 TRBV7-6 TGTGCCAGCAGTCTGACATATTCTCAAGAGACCCAGTACTTC CASSLTYSQETQYF
TRBD2 many TRBJ2-1 TRBV5-1 TGCGCCAGCAGCTTGGATACGGGCGGGAGGGCCGGCAATGAGCAGTTCTTC CASSLDTGGRAGNEQFF
TRBD1 medium-sized TRBJ2-6 TRBV10-3 TGTGCCATCAGTGACAGGGGGCGCTCTGGGGCCAACGTCCTGACTTTC CAISDRGRSGANVLTF
TRBD1 few TRBJ2-1 TRBV29-1 TGCAGCGCCCAACCGGGGGGACAGGGCAACAATGAGCAGTTCTTC CSAQPGGQGNNEQFF
- few TRBJ2-7 TRBV20-1 TGCAGTGCTAGCAGGGTAGAGCAGTACTTC CSASRVEQYF
TRBD2 many TRBJ2-7 TRBV7-2 TGTGCCAGCAGCCCCGCGGGGGGCGGCATCCACGAGCAGTACTTC CASSPAGGGIHEQYF
- - TRBJ1-1 TRBV28 TGTGCCAGCAGTTTATTTTTTATGTCCGGGGAAGCTCTCTTT CASSLFFMSGEALF
TRBD1 few TRBJ1-1 TRBV5-8 TGTGCCAGCAGCTTTATCCAGGGGGCGACTGAAGCTTTCTTT CASSFIQGATEAFF
- many TRBJ2-3 TRBV5-6 TGTGCCAGCAGCAACCGACTAGGCCCTAGCACAGATACGCAGTATTTT CASSNRLGPSTDTQYF
TRBD2 many TRBJ2-1 TRBV7-3 TGTGCCAGCAGCTTATTGGGACTAGCGGGAACTTACAATGAGCAGTTCTTC CASSLLGLAGTYNEQFF
- many TRBJ2-7 TRBV3-1 TGTGCCAGCAGCCAAGGGCGGGAACTAGCCGGCGAGCAGTACTTC CASSQGRELAGEQYF
- - TRBJ2-1 TRBV7-3 TGTGCCAGCAGCGATGGTGGGGGGAATGAGCAGTCCTTC CASSDGGGNEQSF
- few TRBJ1-1 TRBV28 TGTGCCAGCAGTTTACAGCAGGGCCCCTACACTGAAGCTTTCTTT CASSLQQGPYTEAFF
- many TRBJ2-5 TRBV7-9 TGTGCCAGCAGCGCCCCCCGGGGGTTTTCAGAGACCCAGTACTTC CASSAPRGFSETQYF
TRBD1 many TRBJ1-1 TRBV12-3/TRBV12-4 TGTGCCAGCAGTCAAGGACAGGGGGCCCCTGTTGCCACTGAAGCTTTCTTT CASSQGQGAPVATEAFF
TRBD2 - TRBJ2-5 TRBV7-2 TGTGCCAGCAGCCCGTTGGGGACTAGCGGGAGGGCCGGAGAGACCCAGTACTTC CASSPLGTSGRAGETQYF
TRBD1 many TRBJ1-2 TRBV5-1 TGCGCCAGCAGCTTAATACCGGGACAGGGGCGAGATGAATCTAACTATGGCTACACCTTC CASSLIPGQGRDESNYGYTF
- - TRBJ2-3 TRBV9 TGTGCCGGCAGCGTAGGTACCATACTAGTAACAGATACGCAGTATTTT CAGSVGTILVTDTQYF
TRBD1 many TRBJ1-5 TRBV12-3/TRBV12-4 TGTGCCAGCAGCCGCAGACAGGGGTCGGGACAGCCCCAGCATTTT CASSRRQGSGQPQHF
- few TRBJ1-5 TRBV20-1 TGCAGTGCCCCGAGGAAAGGAGGGATCAATCAGCCCCAGCATTTT CSAPRKGGINQPQHF
TRBD1 many TRBJ1-6 TRBV6-2/TRBV6-3 TGTGCCAGCACGGGGACAGGGGCGATCATGGGACCCCTCCACTTT CASTGTGAIMGPLHF
- - TRBJ2-1 TRBV27 TGTGCCAGCAGTTTACAACAGACCTACAATGAGCAGTTCTTC CASSLQQTYNEQFF
- many TRBJ1-5 TRBV18 TGTGCCAGCTCCACGAGCCGAGGGAATGATCAGCCCCAGCATTTT CASSTSRGNDQPQHF
- many TRBJ1-2 TRBV20-1 TGCAGTGCTAGAGATAACGGTACCTATGGCTACACCTTC CSARDNGTYGYTF
TRBD1 many TRBJ1-1 TRBV5-1 TGCGCCAGCAGCGGGACAGCTGAAGCTTTCTTT CASSGTAEAFF
- - TRBJ2-3 TRBV27 TGTGCCAGCAGTTTTAGTCAAGTAGGACGTCGGGATACGCAGTATTTT CASSFSQVGRRDTQYF
TRBD2 - TRBJ2-5 TRBV5-1 TGCGCCAGCAGCCTGGGACATGCCAGCGGGGGGAAAGAGACCCAGTACTTC CASSLGHASGGKETQYF
- - TRBJ2-7 TRBV14 TGTGCCAGCAGCCAACGACACTCATACTCCTACGAGCAGTACTTC CASSQRHSYSYEQYF
TRBD2 many TRBJ2-1 TRBV2 TGTGCCAGCAGAAAACTAGCGGGAGGACCCTCACTCAGCTCCTACAATGAGCAGTTCTTC CASRKLAGGPSLSSYNEQFF
- - TRBJ1-3 TRBV5-1 TGCGCCAGCAGCTGGATGTCGGGTAACTCTGGAAACACCATATATTTT CASSWMSGNSGNTIYF
TRBD1 few TRBJ2-1 TRBV5-5 TGTGCCAGCACCCGGACAGGGTACAATGAGCAGTTCTTC CASTRTGYNEQFF
TRBD2 - TRBJ2-7 TRBV20-1 TGCAGTGCTAGGGGACTAGCCTTGAAAGAGCAGTACTTC CSARGLALKEQYF
- many TRBJ1-2 TRBV12-3/TRBV12-4 TGTGCCAGCAGCCCTGCTGCGGACCCCTTTTATGGCTACACCTTC CASSPAADPFYGYTF
TRBD2 many TRBJ2-5 TRBV28 TGTGCCAGCAGTTTACTACTAGCGGGAGGGGGTGAGACCCAGTACTTC CASSLLLAGGGETQYF
- - TRBJ2-2 TRBV5-1 TGCGCCAGCAGTGAAAGGATCTCGGACACCGGGGAGCTGTTTTTT CASSERISDTGELFF
TRBD1 many TRBJ2-2 TRBV5-1 TGCGCCAGCAGCTCCAGACAGGGGGCAAGTACCGGGGAGCTGTTTTTT CASSSRQGASTGELFF
TRBD1 few TRBJ2-1 TRBV5-1 TGCGCCAGCAGCTTGGGGGACAGGGGGCTCTACAATGAGCAGTTCTTC CASSLGDRGLYNEQFF
- - TRBJ2-1 TRBV7-2 TGTGCCAGGCAATGGGGGGGCCTCACCTACAATGAGCAGTTCTTC CARQWGGLTYNEQFF
TRBD2 few TRBJ2-1 TRBV5-1 TGCGCCAGCAGCTCCTCACTAGCGGGAGCCTACAATGAGCAGTTCTTC CASSSSLAGAYNEQFF
- few TRBJ2-1 TRBV10-3 TGTGCCATAGGGGGAACAGACGCCTGGAATGAGCAGTTCTTC CAIGGTDAWNEQFF
- few TRBJ2-5 TRBV29-1 TGCAGCGTTGAAAAAAGGGTTGGGGAGATCCAGTACTTC CSVEKRVGEIQYF
- many TRBJ2-5 TRBV10-3 TGTGCCATCAATCCGGACAACCAAGGAACCCAGTACTTC CAINPDNQGTQYF
TRBD2 few TRBJ2-1 TRBV5-1 TGCGCCAGCAGCTTGGCCGGCGGGAGCCATGAGCAGTTCTTC CASSLAGGSHEQFF
- - TRBJ2-6 TRBV6-5 TGTGCCAGCAGTTACTCGCGGCACGGGGAAGGGGCCAACGTCCTGACTTTC CASSYSRHGEGANVLTF
- many TRBJ2-1 TRBV9 TGTGCCAGCAGCGTAGGGGCGGACTACAATGAGCAGTTCTTC CASSVGADYNEQFF
- - TRBJ2-1 TRBV12-5 TGTGCTAGTGGTTTGGTTCCCAGCGGTCTCCACAATGAGCAGTTCTTC CASGLVPSGLHNEQFF
- many TRBJ2-4 TRBV5-1 TGCGCCAGCAGCTTGCCAATAGGTGTGGGGGACATTCAGTACTTC CASSLPIGVGDIQYF
- few TRBJ2-2 TRBV5-1 TGCGCCAGCAGCTTGGTGGGTACAACGAACACCGGGGAGCTGTTTTTT CASSLVGTTNTGELFF